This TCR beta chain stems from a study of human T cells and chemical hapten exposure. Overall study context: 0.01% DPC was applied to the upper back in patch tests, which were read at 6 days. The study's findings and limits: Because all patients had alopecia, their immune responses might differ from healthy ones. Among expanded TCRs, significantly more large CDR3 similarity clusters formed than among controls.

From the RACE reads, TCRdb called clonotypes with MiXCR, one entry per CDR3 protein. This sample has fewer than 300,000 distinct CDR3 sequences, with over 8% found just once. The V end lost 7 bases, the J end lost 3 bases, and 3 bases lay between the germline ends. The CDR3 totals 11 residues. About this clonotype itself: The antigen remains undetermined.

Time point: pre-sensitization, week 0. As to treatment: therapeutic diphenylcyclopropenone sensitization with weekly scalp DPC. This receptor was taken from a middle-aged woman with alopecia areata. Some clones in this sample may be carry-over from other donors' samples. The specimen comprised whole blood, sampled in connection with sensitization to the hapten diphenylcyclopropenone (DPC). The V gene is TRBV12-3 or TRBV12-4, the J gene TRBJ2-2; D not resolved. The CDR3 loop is CASTYTGELFF. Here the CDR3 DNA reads TGTGCCAGCACCTACACCGGGGAGCTGTTTTTT.